This entry is about one T cell receptor beta chain. The antigen is not known. This sample was taken from a study of T cell responses to AZD1222 COVID-19 vaccine. Whole-study findings and limits: Distributed over spike, vaccine-associated CD4 TCRs predominated at 160-218 and 743-854. Clonal diversity may have been underestimated in mostly white British donors.

Repertoires were generated with immunoSEQ multiplex PCR, while TCRdb's copy carries only in-frame clones and drops some. The table includes around 140,000 clones, around nine tenths detected once. Losses at the gene ends were 2 bases for V and 5 bases for J; bases not matched to a gene: 12. The CDR3 sequence is 18 residues long. Germline CDR1 and CDR2: MDHEN and SYDVKM. The chain has TRBV28 and TRBJ1-6; 7 nucleotides align to TRBD1. The clonotype originates from an adult who received the AZD1222 COVID-19 vaccine. Sequences were derived from peripheral blood, sampled 28 days after the second AZD1222 dose. The CDR3 coding sequence is TGTGCCAGCAGTTTACCAGGGGGTCAGGGAAGCGATAATTCACCCCTCCACTTT. The encoded protein is CASSLPGGQGSDNSPLHF.